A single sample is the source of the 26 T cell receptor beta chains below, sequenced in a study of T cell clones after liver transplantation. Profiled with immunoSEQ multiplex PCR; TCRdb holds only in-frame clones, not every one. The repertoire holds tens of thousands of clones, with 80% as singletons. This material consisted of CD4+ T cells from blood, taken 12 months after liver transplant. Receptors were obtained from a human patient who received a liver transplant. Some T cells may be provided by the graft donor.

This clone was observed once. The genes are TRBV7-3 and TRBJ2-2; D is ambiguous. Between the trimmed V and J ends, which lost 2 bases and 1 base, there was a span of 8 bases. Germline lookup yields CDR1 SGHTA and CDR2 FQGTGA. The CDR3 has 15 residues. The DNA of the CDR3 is TGTGCCAGCAGCTTACAAGCGAGGAACACCGGGGAGCTGTTTTTT. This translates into CASSLQARNTGELFF.

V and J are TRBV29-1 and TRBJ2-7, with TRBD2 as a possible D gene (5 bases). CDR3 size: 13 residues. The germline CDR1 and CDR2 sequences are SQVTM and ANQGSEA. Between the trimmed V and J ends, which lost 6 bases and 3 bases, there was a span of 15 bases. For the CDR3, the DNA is TGCAGCGTCCATCCAGCGGACCTCTACGAGCAGTACTTC. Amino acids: CSVHPADLYEQYF.

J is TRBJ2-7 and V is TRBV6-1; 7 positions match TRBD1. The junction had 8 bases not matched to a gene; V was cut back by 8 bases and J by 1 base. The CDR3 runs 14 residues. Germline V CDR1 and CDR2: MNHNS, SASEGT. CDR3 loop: CASGSRQGSYEQYF. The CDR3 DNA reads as TGTGCCAGCGGATCGAGACAGGGATCCTACGAGCAGTACTTC.

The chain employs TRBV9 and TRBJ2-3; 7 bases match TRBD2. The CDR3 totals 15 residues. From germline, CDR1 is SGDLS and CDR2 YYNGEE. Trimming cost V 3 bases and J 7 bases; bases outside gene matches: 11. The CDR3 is CASSERDYSRHTQYF. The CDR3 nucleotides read TGTGCCAGCAGCGAACGGGACTACTCCCGACATACGCAGTATTTT. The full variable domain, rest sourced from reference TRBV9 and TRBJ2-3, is DSGVTQTPKHLITATGQRVTLRCSPRSGDLSVYWYQQSLDQGLQFLIQYYNGEERAKGNILERFSAQQFPDLHSELNLSSLELGDSALYFCASSERDYSRHTQYFGPGTRLTVL.

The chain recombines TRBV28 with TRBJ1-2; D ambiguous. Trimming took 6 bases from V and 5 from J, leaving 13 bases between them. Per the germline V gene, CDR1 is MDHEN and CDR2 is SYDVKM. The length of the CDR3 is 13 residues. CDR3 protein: CASSQVARYGYTF. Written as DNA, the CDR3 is TGTGCCAGCAGCCAGGTTGCCCGGTATGGCTACACCTTC.

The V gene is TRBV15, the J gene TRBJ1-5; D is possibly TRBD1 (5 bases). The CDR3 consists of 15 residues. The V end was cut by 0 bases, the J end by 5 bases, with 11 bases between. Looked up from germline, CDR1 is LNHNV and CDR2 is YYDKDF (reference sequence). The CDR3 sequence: CATSRDSQGHQPQHF. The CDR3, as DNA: TGTGCCACCAGCAGAGATAGCCAGGGCCATCAGCCCCAGCATTTT.

CDR3 DNA: TGCGCCAGCAGCTTGGGGTCCACAGATACGCAGTATTTT. This translates into CASSLGSTDTQYF. The chain has TRBV5-1 and TRBJ2-3; no firm D call. The germline CDR1 and CDR2 sequences are SGHRS and YFSETQ. The CDR3 runs to 13 residues. V was trimmed by 0 bases and J by 2 bases, leaving 4 bases between them. Full variable domain (remainder filled in from reference TRBV5-1 and TRBJ2-3): KAGVTQTPRYLIKTRGQQVTLSCSPISGHRSVSWYQQTPGQGLQFLFEYFSETQRNKGNFPGRFSGRQFSNSRSEMNVSTLELGDSALYLCASSLGSTDTQYFGPGTRLTVL.

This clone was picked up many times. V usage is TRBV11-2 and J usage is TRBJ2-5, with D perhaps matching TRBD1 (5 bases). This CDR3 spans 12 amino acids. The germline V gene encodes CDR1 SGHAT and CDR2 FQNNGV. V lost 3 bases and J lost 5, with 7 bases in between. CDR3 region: CASSFNRETQYF. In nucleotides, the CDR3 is TGTGCCAGCAGCTTTAACAGGGAGACCCAGTACTTC.

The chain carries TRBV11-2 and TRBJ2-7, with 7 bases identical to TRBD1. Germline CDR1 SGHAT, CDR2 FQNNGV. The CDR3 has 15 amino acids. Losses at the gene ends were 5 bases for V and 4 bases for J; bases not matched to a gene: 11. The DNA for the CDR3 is TGTGCCAGCAGCCCTCGGACAGGATCTTCGTACGAGCAGTACTTC. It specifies CASSPRTGSSYEQYF.

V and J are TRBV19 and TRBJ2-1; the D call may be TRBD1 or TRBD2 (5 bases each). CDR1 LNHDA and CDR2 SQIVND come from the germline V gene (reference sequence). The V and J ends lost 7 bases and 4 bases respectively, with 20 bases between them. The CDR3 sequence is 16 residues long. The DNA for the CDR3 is TGTGCCAGTACCCTCGAGGCAGGGAGAGCTTACAATGAGCAGTTCTTC. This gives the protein CASTLEAGRAYNEQFF.

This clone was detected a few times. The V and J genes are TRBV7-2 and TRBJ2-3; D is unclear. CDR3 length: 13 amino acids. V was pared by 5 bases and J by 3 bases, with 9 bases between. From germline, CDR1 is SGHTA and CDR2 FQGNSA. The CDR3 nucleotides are TGTGCCAGCAGCCTAACATATACAGATACGCAGTATTTT. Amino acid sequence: CASSLTYTDTQYF.

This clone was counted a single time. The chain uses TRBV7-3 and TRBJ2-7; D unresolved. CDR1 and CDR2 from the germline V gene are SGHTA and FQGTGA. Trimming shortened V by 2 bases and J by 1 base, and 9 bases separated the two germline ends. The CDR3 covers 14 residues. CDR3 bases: TGTGCCAGCAGCTTAGTCCTACAATCCTACGAGCAGTACTTC. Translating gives CASSLVLQSYEQYF.

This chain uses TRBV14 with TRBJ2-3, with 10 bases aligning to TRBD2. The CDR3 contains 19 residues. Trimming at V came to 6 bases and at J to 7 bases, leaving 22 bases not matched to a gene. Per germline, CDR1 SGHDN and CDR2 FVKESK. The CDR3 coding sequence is TGTGCCAGCAGTAGCCCCGAAACAACCGGGACTAGCGTCCCGAATACGCAGTATTTT. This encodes CASSSPETTGTSVPNTQYF.

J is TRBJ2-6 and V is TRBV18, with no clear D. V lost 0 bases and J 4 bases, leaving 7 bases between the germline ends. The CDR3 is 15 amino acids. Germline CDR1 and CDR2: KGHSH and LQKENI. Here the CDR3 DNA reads TGTGCCAGCTCACCACCAGGTTCGGGGGCCAACGTCCTGACTTTC. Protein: CASSPPGSGANVLTF.

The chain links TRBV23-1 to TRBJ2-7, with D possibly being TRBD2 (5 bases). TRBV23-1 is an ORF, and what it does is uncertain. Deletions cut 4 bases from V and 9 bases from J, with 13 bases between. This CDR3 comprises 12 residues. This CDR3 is CASSRIRGRQYF. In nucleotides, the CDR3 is TGCGCCAGCAGTCGGATTCGGGGAAGGCAGTACTTC.

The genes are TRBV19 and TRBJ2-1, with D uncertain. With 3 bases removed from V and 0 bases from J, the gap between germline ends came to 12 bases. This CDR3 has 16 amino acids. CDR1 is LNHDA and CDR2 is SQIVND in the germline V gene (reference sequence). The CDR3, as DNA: TGTGCCAGTAGTATTAGGAGTGGGCTCTCCTACAATGAGCAGTTCTTC. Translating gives CASSIRSGLSYNEQFF.

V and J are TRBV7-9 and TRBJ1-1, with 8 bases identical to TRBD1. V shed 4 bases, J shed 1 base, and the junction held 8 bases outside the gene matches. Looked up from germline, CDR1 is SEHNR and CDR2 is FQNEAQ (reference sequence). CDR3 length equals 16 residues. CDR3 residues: CASSSRDRWTNTEAFF. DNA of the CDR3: TGTGCCAGCAGCTCGCGGGACAGGTGGACGAACACTGAAGCTTTCTTT.

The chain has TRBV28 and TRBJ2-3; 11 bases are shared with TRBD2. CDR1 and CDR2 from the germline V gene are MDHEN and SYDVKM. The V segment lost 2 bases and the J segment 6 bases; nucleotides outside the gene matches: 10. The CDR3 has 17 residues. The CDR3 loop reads CASSLMGSGRGSDTQYF. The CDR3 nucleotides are TGTGCCAGCAGTTTAATGGGTAGCGGGAGGGGGTCGGATACGCAGTATTTT. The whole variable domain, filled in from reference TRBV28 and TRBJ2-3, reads DVKVTQSSRYLVKRTGEKVFLECVQDMDHENMFWYRQDPGLGLRLIYFSYDVKMKEKGDIPEGYSVSREKKERFSLILESASTNQTSMYLCASSLMGSGRGSDTQYFGPGTRLTVL.

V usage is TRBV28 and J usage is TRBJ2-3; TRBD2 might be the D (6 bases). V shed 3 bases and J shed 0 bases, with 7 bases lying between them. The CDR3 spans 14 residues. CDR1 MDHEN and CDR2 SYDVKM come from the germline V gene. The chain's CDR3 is CASSLGTSTDTQYF. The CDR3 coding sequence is TGTGCCAGCAGTTTGGGGACTAGCACAGATACGCAGTATTTT.

The CDR3 nucleotides read TGTGCCAGCAGTCCTCCGGGACAGGGAATCGATGGCTACACCTTC. It codes for CASSPPGQGIDGYTF. The rearrangement uses TRBV28 and TRBJ1-2; 9 bases align to TRBD1. The CDR3 loop spans 15 amino acids. V lost 5 bases and J lost 6; bases outside the gene matches: 10. Germline V lookup: CDR1 MDHEN, CDR2 SYDVKM.

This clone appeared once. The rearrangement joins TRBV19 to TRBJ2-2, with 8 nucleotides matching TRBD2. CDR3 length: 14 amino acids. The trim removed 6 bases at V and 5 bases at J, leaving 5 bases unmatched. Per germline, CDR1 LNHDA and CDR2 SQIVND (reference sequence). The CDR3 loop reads CASSGRGQTGELFF. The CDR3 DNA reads TGTGCCAGTAGCGGGAGGGGCCAAACCGGGGAGCTGTTTTTT.

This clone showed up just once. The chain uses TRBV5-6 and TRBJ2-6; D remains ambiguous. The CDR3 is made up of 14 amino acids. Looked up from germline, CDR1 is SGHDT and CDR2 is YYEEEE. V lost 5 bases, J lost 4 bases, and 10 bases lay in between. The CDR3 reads CASRNRTGANVLTF. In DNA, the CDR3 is TGTGCCAGCAGGAACAGAACCGGGGCCAACGTCCTGACTTTC. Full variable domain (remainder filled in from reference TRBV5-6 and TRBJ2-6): DAGVTQSPTHLIKTRGQQVTLRCSPKSGHDTVSWYQQALGQGPQFIFQYYEEEERQRGNFPDRFSGHQFPNYSSELNVNALLLGDSALYLCASRNRTGANVLTFGAGSRLTVL.

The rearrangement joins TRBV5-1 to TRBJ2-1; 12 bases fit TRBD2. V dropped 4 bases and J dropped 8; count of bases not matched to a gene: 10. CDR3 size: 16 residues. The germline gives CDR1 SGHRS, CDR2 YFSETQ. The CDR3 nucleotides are TGCGCCAGCAGCAAAATGACTAGCGGGAGTGGCGATGAGCAGTTCTTC. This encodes CASSKMTSGSGDEQFF.

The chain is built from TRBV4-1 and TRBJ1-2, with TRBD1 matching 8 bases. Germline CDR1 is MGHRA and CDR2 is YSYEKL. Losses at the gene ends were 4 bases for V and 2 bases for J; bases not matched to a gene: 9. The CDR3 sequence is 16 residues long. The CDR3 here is CASSPQGQGANYGYTF. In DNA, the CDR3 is TGCGCCAGCAGCCCGCAGGGGCAGGGGGCCAACTATGGCTACACCTTC.

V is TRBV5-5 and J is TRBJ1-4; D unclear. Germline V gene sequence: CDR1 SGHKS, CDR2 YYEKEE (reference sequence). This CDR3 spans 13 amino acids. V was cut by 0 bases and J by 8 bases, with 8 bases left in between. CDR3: CASSLGEYEKLFF. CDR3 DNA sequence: TGTGCCAGCAGCTTGGGGGAGTACGAAAAACTGTTTTTT.

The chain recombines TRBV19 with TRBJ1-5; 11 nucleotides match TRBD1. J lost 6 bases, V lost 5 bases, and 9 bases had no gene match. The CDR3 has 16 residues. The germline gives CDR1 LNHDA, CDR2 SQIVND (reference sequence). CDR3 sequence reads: CASSPWTGGSGQPQHF. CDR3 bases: TGTGCCAGTAGTCCCTGGACAGGGGGCAGCGGTCAGCCCCAGCATTTT.